The clone carrying this T cell receptor beta chain was seen at least ten times. Its antigen is not known. TCRdb reprocessed the 5' RACE reads via MiXCR and lists one record per CDR3 protein. Here the sample spans about 39,000 distinct CDR3 sequences, approximately 10% being singletons. The data are from a study of CD8 T cells in ankylosing spondylitis. Trimming shortened V by 4 bases and J by 6 bases, and 17 bases separated the two germline ends. The CDR3 covers 14 residues. The germline V gene has CDR1 SGHRS and CDR2 YFSETQ. Study-wide findings and caveats: Reported data indicate significant enrichment of disease-linked clones within matched ankylosing spondylitis synovial fluid.

The sequencing input was blood, either unsorted or a sorted T cell fraction (not recorded which). The chain employs TRBV5-1 and TRBJ2-7; D is unclear. This clonotype was obtained from a male donor with ankylosing spondylitis or in good health (not recorded which). The CDR3 region has the DNA TGCGCCAGCAGCCCCGACTCCTGGTTGTTCGAGCAGTACTTC. This encodes CASSPDSWLFEQYF.